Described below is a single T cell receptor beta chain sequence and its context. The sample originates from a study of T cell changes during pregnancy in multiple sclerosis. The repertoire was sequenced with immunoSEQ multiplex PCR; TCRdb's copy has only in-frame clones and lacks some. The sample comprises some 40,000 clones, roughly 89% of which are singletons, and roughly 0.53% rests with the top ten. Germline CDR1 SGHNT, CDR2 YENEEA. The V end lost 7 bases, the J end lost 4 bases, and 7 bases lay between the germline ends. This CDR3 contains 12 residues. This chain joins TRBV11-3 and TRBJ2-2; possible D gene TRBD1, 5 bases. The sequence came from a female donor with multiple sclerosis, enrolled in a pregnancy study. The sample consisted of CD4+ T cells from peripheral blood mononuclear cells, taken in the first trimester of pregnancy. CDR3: CASMDITGELFF. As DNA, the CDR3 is TGTGCCAGCATGGACATCACCGGGGAGCTGTTTTTT. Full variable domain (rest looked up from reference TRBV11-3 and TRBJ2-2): EAGVVQSPRYKIIEKKQPVAFWCNPISGHNTLYWYLQNLGQGPELLIRYENEEAVDDSQLPKDRFSAERLKGVDSTLKIQPAELGDSAVYLCASMDITGELFFGEGSRLTVL.